Listed below are T cell receptor beta chains from one sample, sequenced in a study of naive and memory T cell subsets. Via MiXCR, TCRdb re-called the 5' RACE reads, giving one row per CDR3 protein. The repertoire holds about 60,000 distinct CDR3 sequences, with 8% as singletons. Receptors were obtained from a female donor in good health. CDR3s include the opening cysteine and the closing phenylalanine or tryptophan. Clone size is stated in some rows and not others, as once, few, many or a class when expanded.

clone size: NA; J gene: TRBJ1-1; V gene: TRBV25-1; CDR3 protein: CASSTDLNTEAFF
clone size: few; J gene: TRBJ2-1; V gene: TRBV29-1; CDR3 protein: CSFARQGARWGEQFF
clone size: few; J gene: TRBJ2-2; V gene: TRBV5-5; CDR3 protein: CASSLGQVTGELFF
clone size: once; J gene: TRBJ2-1; V gene: TRBV7-3; CDR3 protein: CASSSPGQGYNEQFF
clone size: many; J gene: TRBJ1-1; V gene: TRBV12-3/TRBV12-4; CDR3 protein: CASSDTGTEAFF
clone size: few; J gene: TRBJ2-1; V gene: TRBV5-1; CDR3 protein: CASSFNTGGSYEQFF
clone size: many; J gene: TRBJ2-2; V gene: TRBV28; CDR3 protein: CASSTSSAGVTGELFF
clone size: many; J gene: TRBJ1-2; V gene: TRBV18; CDR3 protein: CASSQVSGFDYGYTF
clone size: NA; J gene: TRBJ2-3; V gene: TRBV5-1; CDR3 protein: CASSLQTGGLTDTQYF
clone size: NA; J gene: TRBJ1-2; V gene: TRBV6-5; CDR3 protein: CASSTQNYGYTF
clone size: NA; J gene: TRBJ2-2; V gene: TRBV30; CDR3 protein: CAWSLPDRDGTGELFF
clone size: few; J gene: TRBJ2-7; V gene: TRBV5-1; CDR3 protein: CASRALATQHEQYF
clone size: many; J gene: TRBJ1-2; V gene: TRBV10-3; CDR3 protein: CAISERQGDSNYGYTF
clone size: few; J gene: TRBJ1-1; V gene: TRBV5-4; CDR3 protein: CASSLAGTGLTGDTEAFF
clone size: many; J gene: TRBJ1-4; V gene: TRBV30; CDR3 protein: CAWSITAEKLFF
clone size: NA; J gene: TRBJ1-5; V gene: TRBV19; CDR3 protein: CASSISGANKDQPQHF
clone size: few; J gene: TRBJ2-1; V gene: TRBV28; CDR3 protein: CASSQTSGTYNEQFF
clone size: many; J gene: TRBJ2-7; V gene: TRBV12-3/TRBV12-4; CDR3 protein: CASSLYYARGRNPKYF